The clone carrying this TCR beta chain has at least ten counts. Antigen: not known. The data were taken from a study of T cell repertoires in cytomegalovirus infection. The study's findings and limits: The study found HLA-C-restricted CMV-specific TCR beta clonotypes dominating the ex vivo response.

CDR1 SGHTA and CDR2 FQGNSA come from the germline V gene. Trimming took off 5 bases at V and 4 bases at J, with 21 bases between the two ends. This CDR3 has 17 residues. MiXCR was run by TCRdb on the reads, yielding one entry per CDR3 protein. This table has roughly 150,000 distinct CDR3 sequences, around 24% appearing once. This TCR derives from a human donor in good health (CMV status not recorded). Some clones in this sample may be carry-over from other donors' samples. The sample consisted of PBMCs. The J gene is TRBJ2-1, the V gene TRBV7-2, with D tentatively TRBD1 (6 bases). As DNA, the CDR3 is TGTGCCAGCAGCCTCGCCCTACAATTACAGGGTTACAATGAGCAGTTCTTC. This sequence encodes CASSLALQLQGYNEQFF. Looking up the rest from reference TRBV7-2 and TRBJ2-1 gives the full variable domain: GAGVSQSPSNKVTEKGKDVELRCDPISGHTALYWYRQSLGQGLEFLIYFQGNSAPDKSGLPSDRFSAERTGGSVSTLTIQRTQQEDSAVYLCASSLALQLQGYNEQFFGPGTRLTVL.